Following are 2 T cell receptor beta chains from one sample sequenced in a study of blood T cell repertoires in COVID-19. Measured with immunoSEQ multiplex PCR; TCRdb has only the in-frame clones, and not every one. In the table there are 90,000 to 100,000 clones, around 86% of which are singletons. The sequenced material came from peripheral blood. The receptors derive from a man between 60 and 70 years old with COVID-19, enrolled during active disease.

The CDR3 protein is CATSNREGSQPQHF. CDR3 DNA: TGTGCCACCAGTAACCGGGAAGGTAGTCAGCCCCAGCATTTT. This rearrangement joins TRBV24-1 to TRBJ1-5; no firm D call. Trimming took 6 bases from V and 6 from J, leaving 14 bases between them. The CDR3 runs to 14 residues. Germline lookup yields CDR1 KGHDR and CDR2 SFDVKD.

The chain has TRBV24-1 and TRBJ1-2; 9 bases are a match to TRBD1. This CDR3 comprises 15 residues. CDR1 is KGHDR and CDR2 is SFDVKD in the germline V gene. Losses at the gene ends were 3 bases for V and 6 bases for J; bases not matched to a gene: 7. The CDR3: CATSDGLRQGDGYTF. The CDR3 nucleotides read TGTGCCACCAGTGATGGCCTCAGACAGGGGGATGGCTACACCTTC.